The sequence of this T cell receptor beta chain was determined in a study of blood T cell repertoires in COVID-19. Study background: Researchers got acute and convalescent COVID-19 samples from the United States, Italy and Spain. From T cells, B-cell-depleted T cells, or PBMCs came the material, which was cDNA or gDNA.

Trimming stripped 7 bases from V and 12 bases from J, with 23 bases between. This CDR3 comprises 15 residues. Germline V gives CDR1 SGHNT, CDR2 YYREEE (reference sequence). Authors' analysis steps: Scientists estimated how many nucleated cells there were by amplifying reference gene primers. The data were produced by immunoSEQ multiplex PCR, yet TCRdb's version contains in-frame clones alone and is incomplete. The V and J calls and the clone size are those of that table, but D and trimming were determined from the DNA. The sample has around 20,000 clones; more than 75% are singletons. The rearrangement links TRBV5-4 to TRBJ1-6, with D possibly being TRBD1 (6 bases). The sample consisted of peripheral blood. The clonotype was recovered from a human donor with active COVID-19. The donor label of this sample is uncertain. The chain's CDR3 is CASRDSTGLLGPLHF. The CDR3 DNA reads as TGTGCCAGCCGGGATTCCACAGGGTTACTAGGACCCCTCCACTTT. The entire variable domain, with the rest obtained from reference TRBV5-4 and TRBJ1-6, is as follows: ETGVTQSPTHLIKTRGQQVTLRCSSQSGHNTVSWYQQALGQGPQFIFQYYREEENGRGNFPPRFSGLQFPNYSSELNVNALELDDSALYLCASRDSTGLLGPLHFGNGTRLTVT.